Each of the 15 T cell receptor beta chains below was sequenced from the same sample in a study of response to subunit inactivated influenza vaccine. One entry per CDR3 protein, called by TCRdb with MiXCR from the RT-PCR reads. Altogether hundreds of thousands of distinct CDR3 sequences are present, approximately 13% being singletons, with the ten largest covering around 6.5%. Sequencing was performed on PBMCs from blood, taken 14 to 15 days before vaccination. These TCRs come from a man aged 50-60 years who received an inactivated influenza vaccine.

This chain connects TRBV6-6 to TRBJ1-3; no clear D. The CDR3 runs 13 residues. Deletions cut 7 bases from V and 0 bases from J, with 7 bases between. Germline V gene data show CDR1 as MNHNY and CDR2 as SVGAGI (reference sequence). The CDR3 bases are TGTGCCAGCACCGGACCCTCTGGAAACACCATATATTTT. It translates to CASTGPSGNTIYF.

This clonotype was counted between two and nine times. The chain links TRBV28 to TRBJ1-2; tentative D call: TRBD1 (6 bases). CDR1 and CDR2 from the germline V gene are MDHEN and SYDVKM. V shed 4 bases and J shed 11 bases, with 20 bases lying between them. The CDR3 contains 14 residues. CDR3 coding DNA: TGTGCCAGCAGTTACCAGGACAGAGGGAGAAGGTACACCTTC. Its translation is CASSYQDRGRRYTF.

This clonotype appeared a few times. This sequence joins TRBV7-6 and TRBJ1-5; D is unclear. The CDR3 is made up of 11 amino acids. Germline values: CDR1 SGHVS, CDR2 FNYEAQ. The V end was cut by 8 bases, the J end by 3 bases, with 5 bases between. CDR3 in DNA: TGTGCCAGCGGGCTCAATCAGCCCCAGCATTTT. Amino acids: CASGLNQPQHF.

The V call is TRBV11-2, the J call TRBJ1-1; D remains unclear. V lost 1 base and J lost 1, with 7 bases in between. CDR1 is SGHAT and CDR2 is FQNNGV in the germline V gene. The CDR3 has 14 residues. DNA of the CDR3: TGTGCCAGCAGCTTAGTACTGGAGAACACTGAAGCTTTCTTT. Translated, it gives CASSLVLENTEAFF.

This clonotype has a single count. A single base separates this from a much larger clone, so it may be a read error. The CDR3 sequence: CSAHPRGRAESETEAQYF. The CDR3 region has the DNA TGCAGCGCCCACCCCAGGGGGCGTGCGGAGTCGGAAACAGAGGCCCAGTACTTC. The chain has TRBV29-1 and TRBJ2-5; TRBD1 aligns across 8 bases. This CDR3 contains 18 residues. Germline CDR1 SQVTM, CDR2 ANQGSEA.

The CDR3 sequence: CASRKAGGASGYTF. In DNA form, the CDR3 reads TGTGCCAGCAGGAAGGCCGGGGGGGCAAGTGGCTACACCTTC. The chain joins TRBV28 to TRBJ1-2, with D possibly being TRBD1 (6 bases). Germline CDR1 reads MDHEN; CDR2 reads SYDVKM. The CDR3 is 14 amino acids. The V gene lost 6 bases and the J gene lost 7 bases, with 18 bases spanning the gap.

Details on this clonotype: Its ends do not fully match the called genes, so a read error is possible. J is TRBJ2-1 and V is TRBV7-9; D not resolved. Looked up from germline, CDR1 is SEHNR and CDR2 is FQNEAQ (reference sequence). CDR3 size: 12 residues. CDR3: CGSSFRTGEQFF. DNA for the CDR3: TGTGGCAGCAGCTTTAGAACGGGTGAGCAGTTCTTC.

This clonotype was seen a few times. This chain connects TRBV20-1 to TRBJ2-1, with 13 bases fitting TRBD2. Germline values: CDR1 DFQATT, CDR2 SNEGSKA (reference sequence). This CDR3 is 16 amino acids long. The junction had 6 bases not matched to a gene; V was cut back by 1 base and J by 6 bases. The CDR3 protein is CSARARTSGSVNEQFF. The CDR3 nucleotides are TGCAGTGCTAGAGCACGGACTAGCGGGAGTGTCAATGAGCAGTTCTTC.

This clonotype appeared a few times. This chain joins TRBV7-7 and TRBJ1-4; D is uncertain. Germline V gives CDR1 SSHAT, CDR2 FNYEAQ (reference sequence). V lost 2 bases to trimming and J lost 3 bases, with 10 bases between them. This CDR3 is built from 15 residues. CDR3 residues: CASSLIDGPNEKLFF. The CDR3 DNA reads TGTGCCAGCAGCTTAATAGACGGACCTAATGAAAAACTGTTTTTT.

This clonotype was detected only a few times. This sequence joins TRBV5-1 and TRBJ2-1; 9 bases line up with TRBD1. The ends lost 4 bases at V and 2 bases at J; junction bases unmatched: 7. Germline-derived CDR1 and CDR2 are SGHRS and YFSETQ. This CDR3 is 16 amino acids long. CDR3 nucleotide sequence: TGCGCCAGCAGCCGTACCGGGACAGGGCCCTACAATGAGCAGTTCTTC. Translation gives CASSRTGTGPYNEQFF.

The rearrangement joins TRBV5-6 to TRBJ2-3; D tentatively fits TRBD1 or TRBD2 (6 bases each). The V and J ends lost 4 bases and 6 bases respectively, with 18 bases between them. CDR3 length: 15 amino acids. Per germline, CDR1 SGHDT and CDR2 YYEEEE. CDR3 loop: CASSKTGTGADTQYF. The CDR3 bases are TGTGCCAGCAGCAAGACCGGGACGGGGGCGGATACGCAGTATTTT.

This clonotype has just a few counts. The rearrangement uses TRBV20-1 and TRBJ2-3; TRBD1 matches at 11 bases. J gave up 0 bases and V 2 bases, and 13 bases lay outside the gene matches. The germline V gene encodes CDR1 DFQATT and CDR2 SNEGSKA (reference sequence). This CDR3 contains 19 residues. CDR3 loop: CSARQPPGQGGSSTDTQYF. The DNA for the CDR3 is TGCAGTGCTAGACAACCCCCGGGACAGGGGGGTTCTAGCACAGATACGCAGTATTTT.

The chain recombines TRBV11-1 with TRBJ2-5; the D gene could be TRBD1 or TRBD2 (5 bases each). V dropped 4 bases and J dropped 7 bases, with 16 bases sitting between them. The CDR3 extends over 14 amino acids. Germline CDR1 reads SGHAT; CDR2 reads FQDESV (reference sequence). The CDR3 DNA sequence: TGTGCCAGCAGCTCCCCTGGTGAGGGGAGGACCCAGTACTTC. Encoded protein: CASSSPGEGRTQYF.

The chain employs TRBV29-1 and TRBJ2-1, with D perhaps given as TRBD1 or TRBD2 (6 bases each). This CDR3 is built from 13 residues. Trimming removed 4 bases at V and 7 bases at J, with 14 bases between. Germline V gene lookup returns CDR1 SQVTM and CDR2 ANQGSEA. CDR3 residues: CSVASGARNEQFF. The DNA for the CDR3 is TGCAGCGTTGCTTCGGGGGCGCGGAATGAGCAGTTCTTC.

The chain uses TRBV25-1 and TRBJ2-7; no firm D call. The CDR3 length is 14 residues. The germline CDR1 and CDR2 sequences are MGHDK and SYGVNS. With 3 bases removed from V and 5 bases from J, the gap between germline ends came to 14 bases. The DNA of the CDR3 is TGTGCCAGCAGTGAGTGGACGGCTGTGCACGAGCAGTACTTC. Encoded protein: CASSEWTAVHEQYF.